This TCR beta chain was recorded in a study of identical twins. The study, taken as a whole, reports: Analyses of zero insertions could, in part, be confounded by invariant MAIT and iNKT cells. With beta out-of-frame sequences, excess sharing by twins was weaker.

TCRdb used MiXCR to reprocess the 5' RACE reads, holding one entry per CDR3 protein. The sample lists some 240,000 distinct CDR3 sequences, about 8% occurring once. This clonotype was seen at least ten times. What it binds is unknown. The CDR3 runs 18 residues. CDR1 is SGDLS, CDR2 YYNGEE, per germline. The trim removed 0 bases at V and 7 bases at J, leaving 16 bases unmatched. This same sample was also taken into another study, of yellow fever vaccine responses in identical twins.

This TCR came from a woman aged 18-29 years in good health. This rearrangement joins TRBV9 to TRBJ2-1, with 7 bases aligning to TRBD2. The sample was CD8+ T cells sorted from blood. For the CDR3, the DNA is TGTGCCAGCAGCGTAGGGGATTATGTAGGCTGGGAGGGTAATGAGCAGTTCTTC. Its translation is CASSVGDYVGWEGNEQFF.